Each of the 11 T cell receptor beta chains below was sequenced from the same sample in a study of T-cell reconstitution after alpha-beta-depleted transplantation in children. Preparing the TCRbeta library involved the use of unique molecular identifiers. MiXCR was run by TCRdb on the PCR reads, yielding one entry per CDR3 protein. Here the sample spans some 500,000 distinct CDR3 sequences, about 33% being singletons. The source material was PBMCs from the stem cell graft donor, sampled from the stem cell graft. These receptors originate from a human donor who donated a stem cell graft to a child with aplastic anemia.

The J gene is TRBJ2-3, the V gene TRBV27; the D is unclear. Germline V gene data show CDR1 as MNHEY and CDR2 as SMNVEV (reference sequence). V was clipped by 4 bases and J by 4 bases, with 9 bases between them. The CDR3 runs to 13 residues. In nucleotides, the CDR3 is TGTGCCAGCAGTTACAAGGTAGCAGATACGCAGTATTTT. This sequence encodes CASSYKVADTQYF.

CDR3 in amino acids: CASSQDEPGNGANVLTF. DNA of the CDR3: TGCGCCAGCAGCCAAGATGAACCCGGGAACGGGGCCAACGTCCTGACTTTC. This chain joins TRBV4-3 and TRBJ2-6; possible D gene TRBD2, 5 bases. CDR1 and CDR2 from the germline V gene are LGHNA and YSLEER. Trimming took 0 bases from V and 4 from J, leaving 13 bases between them. The CDR3 covers 17 residues.

The chain employs TRBV7-2 and TRBJ2-7; TRBD2 aligns across 13 bases. The CDR3 totals 16 residues. CDR1 is SGHTA, CDR2 FQGNSA, per germline. J gave up 7 bases and V 5 bases, and 11 bases lay outside the gene matches. CDR3 DNA: TGTGCCAGCAGCCGTCGGGGTGGGGGACTAGCGGGGGAGCAGTACTTC. This codes for CASSRRGGGLAGEQYF.

This rearrangement joins TRBV6-2 or TRBV6-3 to TRBJ2-1, with D perhaps TRBD2 (6 bases). The V and J ends lost 4 bases and 5 bases respectively, with 12 bases between them. The CDR3 is 14 residues long. Germline V gives CDR1 MNHEY, CDR2 SVGEGT. This CDR3 reads CASSFERADNEQFF. The CDR3 nucleotides read TGTGCCAGCAGTTTCGAGCGGGCAGACAATGAGCAGTTCTTC.

Here the CDR3 DNA reads TGTGCCAGCACCTCCTCACGACAGAAGTATGGCTACACCTTC. Protein: CASTSSRQKYGYTF. V gene TRBV11-1 combines with J gene TRBJ1-2, with D maybe TRBD1 (5 bases). The V gene's germline CDR1 is SGHAT and CDR2 FQDESV (reference sequence). CDR3 length equals 14 residues. Trimming took off 7 bases at V and 5 bases at J, with 17 bases between the two ends. The variable domain in full, with the rest retrieved from reference TRBV11-1 and TRBJ1-2, is EAEVAQSPRYKITEKSQAVAFWCDPISGHATLYWYRQILGQGPELLVQFQDESVVDDSQLPKDRFSAERLKGVDSTLKIQPAELGDSAMYLCASTSSRQKYGYTFGSGTRLTVV.

The rearrangement links TRBV5-1 to TRBJ2-1; 7 nucleotides align to TRBD2. The trim removed 4 bases at V and 8 bases at J, leaving 15 bases unmatched. Germline assignment: CDR1 SGHRS and CDR2 YFSETQ. The CDR3 has 16 amino acids. CDR3 nucleotide sequence: TGCGCCAGCAGCACTCTTACTAGCGAGGTATCCCATGAGCAGTTCTTC. It yields the protein CASSTLTSEVSHEQFF.

This clonotype was seen a few times. This chain joins TRBV4-2 and TRBJ2-2; D call uncertain. V was cut by 0 bases and J by 0 bases, with 11 bases left in between. Germline CDR1 and CDR2: LGHNA and YNFKEQ. CDR3 length: 17 residues. The CDR3 DNA follows: TGTGCCAGCAGCCAAGATCCCTCCCCTTCGAACACCGGGGAGCTGTTTTTT. Amino acids: CASSQDPSPSNTGELFF.

This clonotype came up many times. The chain carries TRBV5-1 and TRBJ1-6; 7 nucleotides line up with TRBD1. The CDR3 totals 15 residues. CDR1 and CDR2 (germline): SGHRS, YFSETQ. Unmatched junction bases numbered 3, after V lost 1 base and J lost 5 bases. This CDR3 reads CASSLTGANNSPLHF. CDR3 DNA: TGCGCCAGCAGCTTGACAGGGGCGAATAATTCACCCCTCCACTTT.

This chain uses TRBV7-2 with TRBJ2-5; no definite D call. Per the germline V gene, CDR1 is SGHTA and CDR2 is FQGNSA. V lost 0 bases and J lost 1, with 3 bases in between. The length of the CDR3 is 13 residues. The CDR3 loop is CASSLAVQETQYF. CDR3 sequence (DNA): TGTGCCAGCAGCTTAGCGGTCCAAGAGACCCAGTACTTC.

This clonotype was observed a few times. CDR3 coding DNA: TGCAGTGCCTCCGGAGGGGCCTTCTACGAGCAGTACTTC. As protein: CSASGGAFYEQYF. This rearrangement joins TRBV20-1 to TRBJ2-7, with D possibly being TRBD2 (6 bases). Germline V gene data show CDR1 as DFQATT and CDR2 as SNEGSKA (reference sequence). The ends were cut back, 6 bases at V and 3 bases at J, with 15 bases in the middle. This CDR3 region has 13 residues.

This clonotype occurred a few times. The rearrangement joins TRBV5-8 to TRBJ2-1; D is uncertain. The CDR3 length is 15 residues. Trimming left V 5 bases short and J 5 bases short, with 17 bases between. The germline V gene encodes CDR1 SGHTS and CDR2 YDEGEE. CDR3 in amino acids: CASRPPGRNNNEQFF. CDR3 nucleotide sequence: TGTGCCAGCAGACCGCCCGGGCGGAATAACAATGAGCAGTTCTTC. Based on the CDR3 plus reference TRBV5-8 and TRBJ2-1, the full variable domain is EAGVTQSPTHLIKTRGQQATLRCSPISGHTSVYWYQQALGLGLQFLLWYDEGEERNRGNFPPRFSGRQFPNYSSELNVNALELEDSALYLCASRPPGRNNNEQFFGPGTRLTVL.